A selection of T cell receptor beta chains follows, all from one sample in a study of CD8+ T cells in alopecia areata. Method: immunoSEQ multiplex PCR; TCRdb's copy keeps in-frame clones and lacks some. The data show more than 90,000 clones, 60% to 65% seen once. The sequencing used CD8+ T cells sorted from blood, collected at week 4, from a patient treated with tofacitinib. These receptors were collected from a human donor with alopecia areata. Each CDR3 is given with its conserved first and last residue. A D gene is named only where the DNA matches it firmly. Only some rows state a clone size, as once, few, many or a class for expanded clones.

D,J,size,V,CDR3,DNA
TRBD2,TRBJ2-3,-,TRBV5-4,CASSLGGGADTQYF,TGTGCCAGCAGCTTGGGCGGGGGAGCAGATACGCAGTATTTT
-,TRBJ2-3,-,TRBV6-6,CASSTTGIYTDTQYF,TGTGCCAGCAGTACAACGGGGATATACACAGATACGCAGTATTTT
-,TRBJ2-4,-,TRBV2,CASSEPGLAKNIQYF,TGTGCCAGCAGCGAACCGGGACTCGCCAAAAACATTCAGTACTTC
TRBD2,TRBJ2-3,-,TRBV9,CASSVGRLAGGTDTQYF,TGTGCCAGCAGCGTAGGTCGACTAGCGGGGGGCACAGATACGCAGTATTTT
-,TRBJ2-7,-,TRBV7-8,CASSLETSTYEQYF,TGTGCCAGCAGCTTGGAGACATCCACCTACGAGCAGTACTTC
-,TRBJ2-3,once,TRBV13,CASSPDDADTQYF,TGTGCCAGCAGCCCCGACGATGCAGATACGCAGTATTTT
-,TRBJ1-2,few,TRBV10-3,CAISVGDGPYGYTF,TGTGCCATCAGTGTAGGGGACGGGCCCTATGGCTACACCTTC
TRBD2,TRBJ2-1,-,TRBV7-2,CASSPGLAGANEQFF,TGTGCCAGCAGCCCGGGACTAGCGGGGGCCAATGAGCAGTTCTTC
-,TRBJ2-1,-,TRBV9,CASSGVDNEQFF,TGTGCCAGCAGTGGGGTGGACAATGAGCAGTTCTTC
-,TRBJ2-3,-,TRBV9,CASSGTSTDTQYF,TGTGCCAGCAGCGGGACTAGCACAGATACGCAGTATTTT
-,TRBJ2-5,-,TRBV23-1,CASSHQGNLETQYF,TGCGCCAGCAGTCACCAGGGGAATCTCGAGACCCAGTACTTC
-,TRBJ2-5,-,TRBV28,CAVHTFEGLDMETQYF,TGTGCCGTACACACCTTCGAGGGATTGGATATGGAGACCCAGTACTTC
-,TRBJ1-1,-,TRBV27,CASSSPLIGAVTEAFF,TGTGCCAGCAGTTCCCCCTTAATAGGGGCGGTGACTGAAGCTTTCTTT
TRBD1,TRBJ2-2,few,TRBV6-5,CASRPGQGEAGELFF,TGTGCCAGCAGACCAGGACAGGGGGAGGCCGGGGAGCTGTTTTTT
-,TRBJ2-2,few,TRBV7-2,CASSFGHGELFF,TGTGCCAGCAGCTTTGGGCACGGGGAGCTGTTTTTT
-,TRBJ2-1,-,TRBV6-6,CASSYTSDEQFF,TGTGCCAGCAGTTACACCTCGGATGAGCAGTTCTTC
-,TRBJ1-5,-,TRBV27,CASSLKAGSQPQHF,TGTGCCAGCAGTCTTAAGGCAGGATCTCAGCCCCAGCATTTT
-,TRBJ1-5,-,TRBV27,CASSPGRGNQPQHF,TGTGCCAGCAGTCCCGGACGGGGCAATCAGCCCCAGCATTTT
-,TRBJ2-7,few,TRBV7-9,CAIGTYEQYF,TGTGCCATTGGCACCTACGAGCAGTACTTC
TRBD2,TRBJ2-2,-,TRBV30,CAWRRGAGELFF,TGTGCCTGGAGGCGGGGGGCCGGGGAGCTGTTTTTT
-,TRBJ2-7,-,TRBV7-9,CASSPSGAYGYEQYF,TGTGCCAGCAGCCCGTCAGGGGCCTACGGATACGAGCAGTACTTC
-,TRBJ1-1,-,TRBV29-1,CSVEAMTGEAFF,TGCAGCGTTGAAGCGATGACAGGTGAAGCTTTCTTT
-,TRBJ1-3,few,TRBV10-3,CAISGGSGNTIYF,TGTGCCATCAGTGGAGGCTCTGGAAACACCATATATTTT
TRBD1,TRBJ1-1,few,TRBV5-6,CASSLATGEAFF,TGTGCCAGCAGCTTGGCGACAGGGGAAGCTTTCTTT
-,TRBJ2-3,-,TRBV2,CASSETDTQYF,TGTGCCAGCAGTGAAACGGATACGCAGTATTTT
-,TRBJ1-2,-,TRBV4-3,CASSHRQDGYTF,TGCGCCAGCAGCCACCGACAGGATGGCTACACCTTC
-,TRBJ2-1,-,TRBV27,CASSRLGVNEQFF,TGTGCCAGCAGCCGCCTGGGGGTCAATGAGCAGTTCTTC
TRBD2,TRBJ2-5,few,TRBV7-9,CASRPPSGTSGFQETQYF,TGTGCCAGCAGACCCCCGTCGGGGACTAGCGGGTTCCAAGAGACCCAGTACTTC
-,TRBJ2-3,few,TRBV23-1,CASSQGRPHTDTQYF,TGCGCCAGCAGTCAAGGCCGACCCCACACAGATACGCAGTATTTT